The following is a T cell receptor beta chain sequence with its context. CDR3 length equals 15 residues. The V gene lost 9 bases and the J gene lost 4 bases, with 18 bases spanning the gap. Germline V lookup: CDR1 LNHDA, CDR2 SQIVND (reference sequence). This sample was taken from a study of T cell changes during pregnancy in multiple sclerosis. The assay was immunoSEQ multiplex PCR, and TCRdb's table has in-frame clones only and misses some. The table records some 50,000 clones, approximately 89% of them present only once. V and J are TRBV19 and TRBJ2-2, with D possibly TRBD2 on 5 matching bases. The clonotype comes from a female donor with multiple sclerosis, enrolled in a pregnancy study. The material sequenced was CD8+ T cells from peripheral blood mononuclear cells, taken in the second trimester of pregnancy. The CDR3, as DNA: TGTGCCAGCCACCTAACACGGGGATCCACCGGGGAGCTGTTTTTT. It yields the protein CASHLTRGSTGELFF. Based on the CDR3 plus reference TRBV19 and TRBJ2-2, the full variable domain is DGGITQSPKYLFRKEGQNVTLSCEQNLNHDAMYWYRQDPGQGLRLIYYSQIVNDFQKGDIAEGYSVSREKKESFPLTVTSAQKNPTAFYLCASHLTRGSTGELFFGEGSRLTVL.